A selection of T cell receptor beta chains follows, all from one sample in a study of cytomegalovirus exposure and HLA in healthy donors. Measured with immunoSEQ multiplex PCR; TCRdb has only the in-frame clones, and not every one. Among about 99,000 clones listed, around 60% were seen once. Sequenced sample: PBMCs. The receptors were gathered from a woman in her forties or fifties in good health and CMV-seronegative. Each CDR3 is given with its conserved first and last residue. Each record gives: V gene, clone size, J gene, D gene, CDR3 DNA, CDR3 protein. D genes are given only for firm matches. A clone size is listed for some rows: how often the clone was seen (once, few, many), or a class if it is expanded.

TRBV19,few,TRBJ2-6,TRBD2,TGTGCCAGTAGTATCGGGGGGTCCTCTGGGGCCAACGTCCTGACTTTC,CASSIGGSSGANVLTF
TRBV6-9,.,TRBJ2-1,.,TGTGCCAGCAGCTTTGAGCAGTTCTTC,CASSFEQFF
TRBV6-5,.,TRBJ1-2,.,TGTGCCAGCACAAAAGCGGGCAGGGATTATGGCTACACCTTC,CASTKAGRDYGYTF
TRBV7-2,.,TRBJ2-1,TRBD2,TGTGCCAGCAGCTCTAGCGGCCATAGCTCCTACAATGAGCAGTTCTTC,CASSSSGHSSYNEQFF
TRBV7-9,few,TRBJ2-7,TRBD2,TGTGCCAGCAGACGAGGGACTAGCGACTCCTACGAGCAGTACTTC,CASRRGTSDSYEQYF
TRBV10-2,few,TRBJ1-1,.,TGCGCCAGCAGTGCCCAAGCTAACACTGAAGCTTTCTTT,CASSAQANTEAFF
TRBV7-2,.,TRBJ1-5,.,TGTGCCAGCAGCTCTCGGAGCAATCAGCCCCAGCATTTT,CASSSRSNQPQHF
TRBV6-1,.,TRBJ1-4,.,TGTGCCAGCAGTGAAAGACAGGCACTTCTTGAAAAACTGTTTTTT,CASSERQALLEKLFF
TRBV6-5,.,TRBJ1-2,TRBD1,TGTGCCAGCAGAGATAGGGACAGGGACACCTTC,CASRDRDRDTF
TRBV28,.,TRBJ1-5,.,TGTGCCAGCGGGTGGGAAGGGGGCAATCAGCCCCAGCATTTT,CASGWEGGNQPQHF
TRBV7-6,.,TRBJ2-5,.,TGTGCCAGCAGCTTCCATGAAGAGACCCAGTACTTC,CASSFHEETQYF
TRBV7-8,.,TRBJ2-2,.,TGTGCCAGCAGCTTAGCGTGGCGGCAGCCCACCGGGGAGCTGTTTTTT,CASSLAWRQPTGELFF
TRBV7-2,.,TRBJ2-3,TRBD2,TGTGCCAGCAGCCTTCTTGGGGCGGGGGGCCTGTCCACAGATACGCAGTATTTT,CASSLLGAGGLSTDTQYF
TRBV11-3,.,TRBJ2-7,TRBD2,TGTGCCAGCAGGGATCAGGGGACTAGCGGGAGATACGAGCAGTACTTC,CASRDQGTSGRYEQYF
TRBV4-1,.,TRBJ2-7,TRBD1,TGCGCCTCACAAGACAGGGCCTCCTACGAGCAGTACTTC,CASQDRASYEQYF
TRBV7-3,.,TRBJ2-3,.,TGTGCCAGCAGCGCCCGACTAGGGGGCACAGATACGCAGTATTTT,CASSARLGGTDTQYF
TRBV5-6,.,TRBJ2-7,.,TGTGCCAGCAGCTTAGGTAGCGGCTACGAGCAGTACTTC,CASSLGSGYEQYF
TRBV4-3,.,TRBJ2-5,TRBD2,TGCGCCAGCAGCCAGAGGAGCGGGAGGGAGACCCAGTACTTC,CASSQRSGRETQYF
TRBV5-1,.,TRBJ2-7,TRBD1,TGCGCCAGCAGCTTGGCGGGACAGGGTTTCCACGAGCAGTACTTC,CASSLAGQGFHEQYF
TRBV19,.,TRBJ1-2,.,TGTGCCAGTAGTATCCCGACAGGCCCTAACTATGGCTACACCTTC,CASSIPTGPNYGYTF
TRBV15,.,TRBJ1-1,.,TGTGCCACCAGCAGAGCGACGGCAGGGGTATTTGAAGCTTTCTTT,CATSRATAGVFEAFF
TRBV29-1,once,TRBJ2-3,TRBD1,TGCAGCGTTGAGGGACAGGCAGATACGCAGTATTTT,CSVEGQADTQYF
TRBV28,few,TRBJ1-2,.,TGTGCCAGCAGCCGACACAAGTATGGCTACACCTTC,CASSRHKYGYTF
TRBV27,.,TRBJ2-1,.,TGTGCCAGCAGTCCGCAGACTTACTACAATGAGCAGTTCTTC,CASSPQTYYNEQFF
TRBV10-1,.,TRBJ2-2,.,TGCGCCAGCAGTGCGGTCACCGGGGAGCTGTTTTTT,CASSAVTGELFF
TRBV7-2,.,TRBJ1-2,TRBD1,TGTGCCAGCGGACGCCCAGGGGGTAATGGCTACACCTTC,CASGRPGGNGYTF
TRBV19,.,TRBJ2-7,.,TGTGCCAGTAGTATTCCCAGGGGCCACGAGCAGTACTTC,CASSIPRGHEQYF
TRBV10-3,.,TRBJ2-7,TRBD1,TGTGCCACATTTGGGGACAGGGGGCTTTCTCGCCACGAGCAGTACTTC,CATFGDRGLSRHEQYF
TRBV4-3,few,TRBJ2-2,TRBD1,TGCGCCAGCAGCCAAGAATCCGGGACAGGGTGGGGGGGGGAGCTGTTTTTT,CASSQESGTGWGGELFF
TRBV7-8,.,TRBJ2-1,.,TGTGCCAGCAGCCCGCCCGGGGGGCCCTACAATGAGCAGTTCTTC,CASSPPGGPYNEQFF
TRBV6-1,.,TRBJ2-1,TRBD2,TGTGCCAGCAGGAGGACTAGCGGGGGTGGTAATGAGCAGTTCTTC,CASRRTSGGGNEQFF
TRBV7-6,.,TRBJ2-1,TRBD2,TGTGCCAGCGTCGCCGGGACTAGCATTAAGAATGAGCAGTTCTTC,CASVAGTSIKNEQFF
TRBV10-3,few,TRBJ2-7,TRBD2,TGTGCCATCAGTGGCTTTCTGGCGGGGGCCTACGAGCAGTACTTC,CAISGFLAGAYEQYF
TRBV7-2,.,TRBJ2-3,.,TGTGCCAGCAGCCGATTCGGTACAGATACGCAGTATTTT,CASSRFGTDTQYF
TRBV5-5,.,TRBJ1-4,.,TGTGCCAGCAGGGGGCAGGAAAAACTGTTTTTT,CASRGQEKLFF
TRBV28,.,TRBJ1-1,TRBD1,TGTGCCAGCAGTTTCCGGGACAGCCATGCAGCTTTCTTT,CASSFRDSHAAFF
TRBV11-2,.,TRBJ2-1,TRBD1,TGTGCCAGCAGCTTGTTCTTACAGGGGGTCGCCTACAATGAGCAGTTCTTC,CASSLFLQGVAYNEQFF
TRBV19,.,TRBJ1-2,.,TGTGCCAGTAGTACCTCAACAGGTTCCAGCTATGGCTACACCTTC,CASSTSTGSSYGYTF
TRBV7-8,.,TRBJ1-1,TRBD1,TGTGCCAGCAGCTTTAGGACAGGGGCGGTGAGCACTGAAGCTTTCTTT,CASSFRTGAVSTEAFF
TRBV6-4,.,TRBJ2-5,TRBD2,TGTGCCAGCAGTGTCCTACCATCGGCTAGCGGGGTCCCCCAAGAGACCCAGTACTTC,CASSVLPSASGVPQETQYF
TRBV2,.,TRBJ2-2,.,TGTGCCAGCAGTCTCTCCGGAGGGCCGGGGACCGGGGAGCTGTTTTTT,CASSLSGGPGTGELFF
TRBV18,once,TRBJ1-2,.,TGTGCCAGCTCACCAGGGACACGAGGGCACTATGGCTACACCTTC,CASSPGTRGHYGYTF
TRBV27,.,TRBJ2-1,TRBD2,TGTGCCAGCAGTCATCATGGGGGAGGGGACAATGAGCAGTTCTTC,CASSHHGGGDNEQFF
TRBV19,.,TRBJ2-1,.,TGTGCCAGTATGTCAGGGTTCTACAATGAGCAGTTCTTC,CASMSGFYNEQFF
TRBV6-5,.,TRBJ1-2,TRBD1,TGTGCCAGCAGGGGACAGTACTATGGCTACACCTTC,CASRGQYYGYTF
TRBV2,few,TRBJ2-1,TRBD2,TGTGCCAGCAGTGGGGGACTAGCGGGAGTTCCACATCTCTTC,CASSGGLAGVPHLF
TRBV4-3,.,TRBJ2-7,.,TGCGCCAGCAGCCAAGATTTGTTTGGCGGGCGACAGGCGAGCTACGAGCAGTACTTC,CASSQDLFGGRQASYEQYF
TRBV27,.,TRBJ2-7,TRBD1,TGTGCCAGCAGTCCCTTTTGGGACAGGGATTCCGAGCAGTACTTC,CASSPFWDRDSEQYF
TRBV6-6,.,TRBJ2-1,.,TGTGCCAGCAGTTATGACACTGGTGTGCAGTTCTTC,CASSYDTGVQFF
TRBV11-3,.,TRBJ2-4,TRBD2,TGTGCCAGCAGCCCCCGGACTAGCGGGAACATTCAGTACTTC,CASSPRTSGNIQYF
TRBV7-3,.,TRBJ2-2,.,TGTGCCAGCAGCTTAGGGACTCCGAACACCGGGGAGCTGTTTTTT,CASSLGTPNTGELFF
TRBV11-3,.,TRBJ2-7,TRBD2,TGTGCCAGCAGCTCCGGGACTAGCGGGATAAATGAGCAGTACTTC,CASSSGTSGINEQYF
TRBV4-1,.,TRBJ2-7,.,TGCGCCAGCAGCCAACATTGGGGCCTTGTGTACGAGCAGTACTTC,CASSQHWGLVYEQYF
TRBV7-9,.,TRBJ2-2,.,TGTGCCAGCAGCTTAGGTCCCCCCAAGCGTGGGAACACCGGGGAGCTGTTTTTT,CASSLGPPKRGNTGELFF
TRBV11-2,few,TRBJ2-5,TRBD2,TGTGCCAGCAGCTTAACCGTAGCGGGAGGTTCGGTTTGGGAGACCCAGTACTTC,CASSLTVAGGSVWETQYF
TRBV6-5,medium-sized,TRBJ1-1,.,TGTGCCACAGGGCCGGGTCCCGAAGCTTTCTTT,CATGPGPEAFF
TRBV29-1,.,TRBJ2-3,TRBD2,TGCAGCGTTGGCGGTCTAATTGGGGATTCGCGACTAGCGGGAGCTACGCAGTATTTT,CSVGGLIGDSRLAGATQYF
TRBV13,.,TRBJ2-4,TRBD2,TGTGCCAGCAGCTACTCTCGGGCGGGAGGCCTAGCCAAAAACATTCAGTACTTC,CASSYSRAGGLAKNIQYF
TRBV9,.,TRBJ2-3,.,TGTGCCAGCAGCCCGGGGACAACTAGCACAGATACGCAGTATTTT,CASSPGTTSTDTQYF
TRBV7-7,.,TRBJ2-1,.,TGTGCTAGCAGCTTAGTCTTCGGTCTACCAAATGCGGAGCAGTTCTTC,CASSLVFGLPNAEQFF